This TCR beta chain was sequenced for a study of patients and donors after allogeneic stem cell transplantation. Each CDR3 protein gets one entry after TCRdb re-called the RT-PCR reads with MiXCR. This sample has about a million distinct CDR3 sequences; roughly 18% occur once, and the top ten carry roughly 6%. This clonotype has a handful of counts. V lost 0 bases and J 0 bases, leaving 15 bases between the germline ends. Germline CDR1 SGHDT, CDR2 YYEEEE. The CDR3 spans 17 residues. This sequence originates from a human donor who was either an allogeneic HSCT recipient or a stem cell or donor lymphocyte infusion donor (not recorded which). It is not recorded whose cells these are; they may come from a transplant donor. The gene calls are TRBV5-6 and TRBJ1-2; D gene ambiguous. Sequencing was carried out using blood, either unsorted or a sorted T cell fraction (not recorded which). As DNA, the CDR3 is TGTGCCAGCAGCTTGGCGGCAGCTCCTACCTCTAACTATGGCTACACCTTC. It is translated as CASSLAAAPTSNYGYTF. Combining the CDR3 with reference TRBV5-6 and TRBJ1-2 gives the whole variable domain DAGVTQSPTHLIKTRGQQVTLRCSPKSGHDTVSWYQQALGQGPQFIFQYYEEEERQRGNFPDRFSGHQFPNYSSELNVNALLLGDSALYLCASSLAAAPTSNYGYTFGSGTRLTVV.